The entry below describes one T cell receptor (beta chain). The CDR3 totals 17 residues. The J segment lost 4 bases and the V segment lost 2 bases, leaving 11 bases of the junction unmatched. The germline V gene encodes CDR1 MDHEN and CDR2 SYDVKM. This sample was included in a study of T cells in Graves' hyperthyroidism and ophthalmopathy. Regions amplified from RNA transcripts were the TCR beta CDR3 regions. The HTBI primer set was used in a first-round RT-PCR of the TCR CDR3. TCRdb re-called the multiplex PCR reads through MiXCR, storing one row per CDR3 protein. This table has approximately 270,000 distinct CDR3 sequences, more than 14% appearing once.

The receptor was isolated from a woman aged 40 to 50 with Graves' hyperthyroidism that later progressed to Graves' ophthalmopathy. V gene TRBV28 combines with J gene TRBJ2-7, with 10 bases aligning to TRBD2. Sequences were obtained from blood. This CDR3 is CASSLPSGRSVWYEQYF. CDR3 sequence (DNA): TGTGCCAGCAGTTTACCTAGCGGGAGATCTGTGTGGTACGAGCAGTACTTC.